A single sample is the source of the 22 T cell receptor beta chains below, sequenced in a study of T cells of healthy individuals. TCRdb processed the 5' RACE reads anew with MiXCR; each CDR3 protein has one entry. The sample lists 63,000 or so distinct CDR3 sequences, roughly 15% occurring once. The origin of the receptors is a human donor in good health.

This clonotype has a count of ten or more. This chain links TRBV5-1 with TRBJ2-1; D is ambiguous. Trimming cost V 1 base and J 3 bases, with 17 bases left between them. Germline lookup yields CDR1 SGHRS and CDR2 YFSETQ. The CDR3 has 17 amino acids. CDR3 region: CASSLSPLTNLYNEQFF. The CDR3, as DNA: TGCGCCAGCAGCTTGTCACCACTCACTAACCTCTACAATGAGCAGTTCTTC.

This chain links TRBV6-2 or TRBV6-3 with TRBJ2-1; D unclear. The V end was cut by 7 bases, the J end by 6 bases, with 13 bases between. This CDR3 region has 13 residues. From germline, CDR1 is MNHEY and CDR2 SVGEGT. The CDR3 loop reads CASNSLGSNEQFF. The CDR3 nucleotides read TGTGCCAGCAATAGCCTCGGGTCCAATGAGCAGTTCTTC.

V usage is TRBV9 and J usage is TRBJ2-1, with 11 bases matching TRBD2. Trimming removed 4 bases from V and 7 bases from J; junction bases left unmatched: 7. The CDR3 runs 15 residues. Germline CDR1 reads SGDLS; CDR2 reads YYNGEE. Here the CDR3 DNA reads TGTGCCAGCAGCCCTTTAGCGGGAGGGCAAAATGAGCAGTTCTTC. It codes for CASSPLAGGQNEQFF.

This clonotype was seen ten or more times. The chain employs TRBV7-8 and TRBJ2-7; TRBD2 is a possible D gene (6 bases). CDR1 and CDR2 from the germline V gene are SGHVS and FQNEAQ. The CDR3 spans 14 residues. The V end lost 2 bases, the J end lost 5 bases, and 13 bases lay between the germline ends. CDR3 sequence: CASSLPGEAHEQYF. CDR3 bases: TGTGCCAGCAGCTTACCGGGAGAGGCCCACGAGCAGTACTTC.

V and J are TRBV10-3 and TRBJ1-3; 8 bases match TRBD1. Germline V gene lookup returns CDR1 ENHRY and CDR2 SYGVKD. V lost 7 bases and J lost 4; bases outside the gene matches: 9. This CDR3 is built from 15 residues. CDR3 in DNA: TGTGCCATCAACCGCCAGGGGGCGAAGGGAAACACCATATATTTT. It encodes CAINRQGAKGNTIYF.

In this sample, this clonotype turned up many times. The J gene is TRBJ1-1, the V gene TRBV29-1; unclear D gene. CDR1 is SQVTM and CDR2 is ANQGSEA in the germline V gene. There are 12 residues in the CDR3. With 2 bases removed from V and 1 base from J, the gap between germline ends came to 5 bases. CDR3 region: CSVERRNTEAFF. The CDR3, as DNA: TGCAGCGTTGAAAGGCGGAACACTGAAGCTTTCTTT.

The rearrangement joins TRBV23-1 to TRBJ1-5; D perhaps matches TRBD1 (5 bases). TRBV23-1 is filed as an ORF, its function uncertain. V was trimmed by 4 bases and J by 6 bases, leaving 7 bases between them. This CDR3 is 12 amino acids long. CDR3 nucleotide sequence: TGCGCCAGCAGTCGAGGGGTTCAGCCCCAGCATTTT. Its translation is CASSRGVQPQHF.

This clonotype was seen a few times. The chain recombines TRBV29-1 with TRBJ2-3; no clear D gene. This CDR3 has 14 residues. Trimming removed 7 bases from V and 6 bases from J, with 20 bases in between. The germline V gene encodes CDR1 SQVTM and CDR2 ANQGSEA. The CDR3 bases are TGCAGCGCAGAACCGGGCCAAATGGGGGATACGCAGTATTTT. Amino acid sequence: CSAEPGQMGDTQYF.

The V call is TRBV29-1, the J call TRBJ2-6, with D unclear. The CDR3 consists of 14 residues. CDR1 and CDR2 (germline): SQVTM, ANQGSEA. With 0 bases removed from V and 4 bases from J, the gap between germline ends came to 7 bases. The CDR3 DNA reads as TGCAGCGTTGAAGAGGGCGTCGGGGCCAACGTCCTGACTTTC. Protein product: CSVEEGVGANVLTF.

The chain carries TRBV5-1 and TRBJ2-5; a weak D match, TRBD1 (6 bases). Trimming pared 3 bases from V and 0 bases from J, leaving 12 bases between. Germline V CDR1 and CDR2: SGHRS, YFSETQ. This CDR3 is 15 amino acids long. The CDR3 DNA reads TGCGCCAGCAGCTCTACCGGGACAAACCAAGAGACCCAGTACTTC. Its translation is CASSSTGTNQETQYF.

This clonotype has a count of ten or more. This sequence joins TRBV18 and TRBJ1-2; D not certain. CDR3 size: 14 residues. In germline, CDR1 is KGHSH, CDR2 LQKENI. The V end was cut by 5 bases, the J end by 4 bases, with 14 bases between. The CDR3 nucleotides read TGTGCCAGCTCAGGCGACGGAGTTGCCTATGGCTACACCTTC. Translated: CASSGDGVAYGYTF. Looking up the rest from reference TRBV18 and TRBJ1-2 gives the full variable domain: NAGVMQNPRHLVRRRGQEARLRCSPMKGHSHVYWYRQLPEEGLKFMVYLQKENIIDESGMPKERFSAEFPKEGPSILRIQQVVRGDSAAYFCASSGDGVAYGYTFGSGTRLTVV.

This clonotype showed up many times. V gene TRBV9 combines with J gene TRBJ1-2; D gene ambiguous. Germline lookup yields CDR1 SGDLS and CDR2 YYNGEE. The length of the CDR3 is 13 residues. Trimming left V 0 bases short and J 5 bases short, with 8 bases between. The CDR3 loop reads CASSVGTGYGYTF. The CDR3 bases are TGTGCCAGCAGCGTAGGGACGGGTTATGGCTACACCTTC.

For this clonotype: A much larger clonotype is one base distant, so this may be a read error. The CDR3 bases are TGCAGCGTTGAAGATTACACAGGGCCGAACACTGAAGCTTTCTTT. It is translated as CSVEDYTGPNTEAFF. The chain joins TRBV29-1 to TRBJ1-1, with D possibly being TRBD1 (6 bases). This CDR3 has 15 amino acids. Trimming removed 0 bases at V and 1 base at J, with 12 bases between. Germline V lookup: CDR1 SQVTM, CDR2 ANQGSEA.

This clonotype has a count of ten or more. The chain has TRBV5-1 and TRBJ1-5; a possible D gene is TRBD1 (5 bases). Germline CDR1 reads SGHRS; CDR2 reads YFSETQ. Trimming removed 4 bases at V and 0 bases at J, with 11 bases between. This CDR3 is 15 amino acids long. CDR3 protein: CASSAQGSSNQPQHF. CDR3 sequence (DNA): TGCGCCAGCAGCGCGCAGGGATCTAGCAATCAGCCCCAGCATTTT.

This clonotype was recorded at least ten times. The CDR3 nucleotides are TGTGCCAGCACCCCTACAGGATCAGGTTACGAGCAGTACTTC. It codes for CASTPTGSGYEQYF. This chain links TRBV28 with TRBJ2-7, with a possible D match to TRBD1 (5 bases). The CDR3 contains 14 residues. Germline V CDR1 and CDR2: MDHEN, SYDVKM. V was trimmed by 7 bases and J by 4 bases, leaving 17 bases between them.

V is TRBV27 and J is TRBJ2-7; D unresolved. Germline assignment: CDR1 MNHEY and CDR2 SMNVEV (reference sequence). The CDR3 is 12 residues long. Deletions cut 4 bases from V and 4 bases from J, with 8 bases between. CDR3 sequence (DNA): TGTGCCAGCAGTTCCATGGGTTACGAGCAGTACTTC. As protein: CASSSMGYEQYF.

This sequence joins TRBV7-2 and TRBJ2-2; D unresolved. Germline V gene data show CDR1 as SGHTA and CDR2 as FQGNSA. V lost 0 bases and J lost 6, with 5 bases in between. This CDR3 region has 13 residues. DNA for the CDR3: TGTGCCAGCAGCTTAGCGGGGTCCGGGGAGCTGTTTTTT. Amino acids: CASSLAGSGELFF.

This clonotype was found many times. The J gene is TRBJ2-7, the V gene TRBV5-6; D gene uncertain. V lost 0 bases and J lost 6, with 10 bases in between. The CDR3 spans 13 residues. The germline CDR1 and CDR2 sequences are SGHDT and YYEEEE. The CDR3 reads CASSLVKTVEQYF. CDR3 coding DNA: TGTGCCAGCAGCTTGGTTAAGACCGTCGAGCAGTACTTC.

The sample holds a few counts of this clonotype. This chain links TRBV27 with TRBJ1-2; no clear D. The germline V gene encodes CDR1 MNHEY and CDR2 SMNVEV (reference sequence). Deletions cut 10 bases from V and 5 bases from J, with 14 bases between. The CDR3 contains 12 residues. The CDR3 spells CATLSTRYGYTF. CDR3 sequence (DNA): TGTGCCACCTTAAGTACCAGATATGGCTACACCTTC.

The genes are TRBV5-5 and TRBJ1-5; no clear D gene. There are 14 residues in the CDR3. Deletions cut 0 bases from V and 4 bases from J, with 8 bases between. Germline CDR1 SGHKS, CDR2 YYEKEE (reference sequence). The CDR3 loop reads CASSLVMTNQPQHF. The CDR3 DNA follows: TGTGCCAGCAGCTTGGTCATGACAAATCAGCCCCAGCATTTT.

This clonotype was counted at least ten times. This chain joins TRBV25-1 and TRBJ2-1; possible D gene TRBD2, 5 bases. This CDR3 contains 13 residues. Looked up from germline, CDR1 is MGHDK and CDR2 is SYGVNS. V lost 6 bases and J 3 bases, leaving 9 bases between the germline ends. The CDR3 sequence is CASRVGLYNEQFF. The CDR3 bases are TGTGCCAGCAGGGTAGGACTCTACAATGAGCAGTTCTTC.

This clonotype was seen repeatedly, ten times or more. The gene calls are TRBV28 and TRBJ1-4; 9 bases fit TRBD1. The CDR3 has 15 amino acids. Germline V lookup: CDR1 MDHEN, CDR2 SYDVKM. J lost 8 bases, V lost 5 bases, and 9 bases had no gene match. Here the CDR3 reads CASSPPGTGREKLFF. The CDR3 coding sequence is TGTGCCAGCAGTCCACCCGGGACAGGGAGAGAAAAACTGTTTTTT.